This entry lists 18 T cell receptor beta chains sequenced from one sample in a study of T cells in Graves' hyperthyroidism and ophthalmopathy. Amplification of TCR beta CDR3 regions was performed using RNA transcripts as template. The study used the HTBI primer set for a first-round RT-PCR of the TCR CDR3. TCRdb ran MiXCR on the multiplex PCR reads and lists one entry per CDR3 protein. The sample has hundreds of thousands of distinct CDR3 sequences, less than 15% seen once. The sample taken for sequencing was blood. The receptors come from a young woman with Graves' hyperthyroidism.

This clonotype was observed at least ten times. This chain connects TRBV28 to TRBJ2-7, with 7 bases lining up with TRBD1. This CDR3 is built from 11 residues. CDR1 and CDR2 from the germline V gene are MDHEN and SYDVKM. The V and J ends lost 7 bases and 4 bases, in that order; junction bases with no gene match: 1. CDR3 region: CASIRGYEQYF. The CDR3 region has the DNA TGTGCCAGCATCAGGGGGTACGAGCAGTACTTC.

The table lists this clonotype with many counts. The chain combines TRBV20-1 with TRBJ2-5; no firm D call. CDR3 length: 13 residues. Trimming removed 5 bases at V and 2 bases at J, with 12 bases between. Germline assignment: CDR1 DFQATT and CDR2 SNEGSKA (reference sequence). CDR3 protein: CSAPRALQETQYF. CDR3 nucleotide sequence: TGCAGTGCTCCTCGGGCCCTACAAGAGACCCAGTACTTC.

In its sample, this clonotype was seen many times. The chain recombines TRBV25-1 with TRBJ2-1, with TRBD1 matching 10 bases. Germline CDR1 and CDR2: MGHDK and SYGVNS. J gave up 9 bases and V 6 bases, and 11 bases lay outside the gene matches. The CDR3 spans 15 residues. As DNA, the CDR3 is TGTGCCAGCAGCACCGGGACAGGGGAGTCGGGTGAGCAGTTCTTC. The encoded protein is CASSTGTGESGEQFF.

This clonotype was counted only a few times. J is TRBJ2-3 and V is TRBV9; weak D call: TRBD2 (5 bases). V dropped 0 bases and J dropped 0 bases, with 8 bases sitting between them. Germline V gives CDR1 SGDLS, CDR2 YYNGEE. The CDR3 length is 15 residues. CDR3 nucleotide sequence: TGTGCCAGCAGCGTAGGGGCGGGTAGCACAGATACGCAGTATTTT. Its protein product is CASSVGAGSTDTQYF.

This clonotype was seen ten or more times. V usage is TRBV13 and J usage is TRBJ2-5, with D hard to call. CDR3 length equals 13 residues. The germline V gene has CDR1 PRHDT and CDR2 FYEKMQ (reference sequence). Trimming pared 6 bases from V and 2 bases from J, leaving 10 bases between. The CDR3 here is CASRSRLQETQYF. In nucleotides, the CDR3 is TGTGCCAGCAGAAGTAGGCTGCAAGAGACCCAGTACTTC.

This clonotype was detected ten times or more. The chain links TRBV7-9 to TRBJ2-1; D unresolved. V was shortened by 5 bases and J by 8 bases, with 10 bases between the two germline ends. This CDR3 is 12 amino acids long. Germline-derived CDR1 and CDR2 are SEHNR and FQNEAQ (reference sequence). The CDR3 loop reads CASSLRFDEQFF. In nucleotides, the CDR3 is TGTGCCAGCAGCCTTAGGTTCGATGAGCAGTTCTTC. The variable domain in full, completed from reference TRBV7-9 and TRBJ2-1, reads DTGVSQNPRHKITKRGQNVTFRCDPISEHNRLYWYRQTLGQGPEFLTYFQNEAQLEKSRLLSDRFSAERPKGSFSTLEIQRTEQGDSAMYLCASSLRFDEQFFGPGTRLTVL.

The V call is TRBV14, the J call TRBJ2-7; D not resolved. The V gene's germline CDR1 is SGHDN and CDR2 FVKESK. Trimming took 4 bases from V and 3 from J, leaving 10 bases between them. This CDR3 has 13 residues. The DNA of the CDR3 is TGTGCCAGCAGCCTCCGGCTCTACTACGAGCAGTACTTC. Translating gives CASSLRLYYEQYF.

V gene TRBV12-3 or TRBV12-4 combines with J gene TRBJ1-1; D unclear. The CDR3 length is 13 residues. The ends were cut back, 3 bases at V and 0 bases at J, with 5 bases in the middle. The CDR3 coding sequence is TGTGCCAGCAGTTTCCCCATGAACACTGAAGCTTTCTTT. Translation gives CASSFPMNTEAFF.

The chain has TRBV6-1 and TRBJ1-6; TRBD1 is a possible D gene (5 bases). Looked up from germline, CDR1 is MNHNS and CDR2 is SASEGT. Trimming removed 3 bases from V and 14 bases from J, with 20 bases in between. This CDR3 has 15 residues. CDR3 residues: CASSEGIGALLALHF. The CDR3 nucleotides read TGTGCCAGCAGTGAGGGTATAGGGGCCCTACTGGCCCTCCACTTT.

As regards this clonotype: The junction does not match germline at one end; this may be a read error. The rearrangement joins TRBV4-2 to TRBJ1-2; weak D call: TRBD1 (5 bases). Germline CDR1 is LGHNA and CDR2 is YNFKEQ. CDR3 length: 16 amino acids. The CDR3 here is CASSQEGGQGNCGYTF. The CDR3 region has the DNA TGTGCCAGCAGCCAAGAGGGCGGTCAGGGCAACTGTGGCTACACCTTC.

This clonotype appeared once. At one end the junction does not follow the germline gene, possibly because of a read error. DNA of the CDR3: TGTGCCATCAGTGATTTCCCGGGACGGGTTATCTCTGGAAACACCACATATTTT. Protein sequence: CAISDFPGRVISGNTTYF. J is TRBJ1-3 and V is TRBV10-3; TRBD1 is a possible D gene (5 bases). The CDR3 runs 18 residues. Germline loops: CDR1 ENHRY, CDR2 SYGVKD.

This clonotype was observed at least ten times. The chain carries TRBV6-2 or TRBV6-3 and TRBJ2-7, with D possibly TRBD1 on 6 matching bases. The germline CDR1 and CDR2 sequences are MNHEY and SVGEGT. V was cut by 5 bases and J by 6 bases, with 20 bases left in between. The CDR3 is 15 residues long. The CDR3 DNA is TGTGCCAGCAGTACCCATCCGACAGGATGGGGCGAGCAGTACTTC. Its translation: CASSTHPTGWGEQYF.

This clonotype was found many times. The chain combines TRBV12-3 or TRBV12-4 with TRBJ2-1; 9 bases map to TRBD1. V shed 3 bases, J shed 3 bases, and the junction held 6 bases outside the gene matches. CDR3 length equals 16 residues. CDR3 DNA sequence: TGTGCCAGCAGTTTTCAGGGGACAGGGAACTACAATGAGCAGTTCTTC. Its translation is CASSFQGTGNYNEQFF.

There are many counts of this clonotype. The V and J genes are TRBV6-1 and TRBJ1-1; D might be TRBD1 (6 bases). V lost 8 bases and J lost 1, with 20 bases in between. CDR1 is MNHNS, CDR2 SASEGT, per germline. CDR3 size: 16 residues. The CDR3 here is CASASYVGGRNTEAFF. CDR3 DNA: TGTGCCAGCGCGTCTTATGTAGGGGGGAGGAACACTGAAGCTTTCTTT.

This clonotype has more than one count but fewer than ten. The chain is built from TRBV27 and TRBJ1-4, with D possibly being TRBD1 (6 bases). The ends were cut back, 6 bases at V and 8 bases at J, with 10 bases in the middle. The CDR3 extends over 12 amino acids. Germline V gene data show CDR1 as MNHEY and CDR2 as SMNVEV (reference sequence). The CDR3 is CASRATGEKLFF. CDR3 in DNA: TGTGCCAGCAGGGCCACAGGGGAAAAACTGTTTTTT.

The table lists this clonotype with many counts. This CDR3 reads CASSPIPGGELFF. The CDR3 DNA reads as TGTGCCAGCTCCCCTATACCCGGCGGGGAGCTGTTTTTT. V usage is TRBV18 and J usage is TRBJ2-2; no clear D. Trimming shortened V by 6 bases and J by 7 bases, and 12 bases separated the two germline ends. This CDR3 spans 13 amino acids. Germline V gives CDR1 KGHSH, CDR2 LQKENI.

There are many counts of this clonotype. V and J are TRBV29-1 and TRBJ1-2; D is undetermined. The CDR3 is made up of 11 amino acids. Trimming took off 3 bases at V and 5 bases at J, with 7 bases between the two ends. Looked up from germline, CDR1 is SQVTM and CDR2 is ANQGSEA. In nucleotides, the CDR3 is TGCAGCGTTGAGGATCCGTATGGCTACACCTTC. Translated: CSVEDPYGYTF.

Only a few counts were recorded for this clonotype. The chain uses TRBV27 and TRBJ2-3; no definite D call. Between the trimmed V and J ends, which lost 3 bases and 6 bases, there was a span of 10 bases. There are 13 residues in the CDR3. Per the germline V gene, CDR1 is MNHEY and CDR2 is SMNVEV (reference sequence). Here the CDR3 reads CASSFRSVDTQYF. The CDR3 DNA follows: TGTGCCAGCAGTTTCAGGAGTGTGGATACGCAGTATTTT.